This is a list of T cell receptor beta chains from one sample in a study of CD4 T cells in relation to SARS-CoV-2 and coronaviruses. TCRdb's table, derived via immunoSEQ multiplex PCR, lists solely in-frame clones and lacks some. In the table there are approximately 41,000 clones, approximately 80% of which are singletons. These receptors have no identified antigens. Sequencing was done on a sample of naive CD4+ T cells from PBMCs, cultured in vitro. Receptor source: an adult with COVID-19. The conserved cysteine and the conserved F or W are not part of the CDR3 here. The order of the fields is V gene, CDR3 protein.

>TRBV18
ASSLSANSPLH
>TRBV28
ASSLLQAPFETQY
>TRBV3-1/TRBV3-2
ASSRGLVRETQY
>TRBV3-1/TRBV3-2
ASSRGGRNTDTQY
>TRBV7-9
ASSHRRDGPAHGYT
>TRBV25-1
ASSESLAGANEQY
>TRBV3-1/TRBV3-2
ASSQEGEGANVLT
>TRBV11-2
ASSLGHSSSSYNSPLH
>TRBV11-2
ASSLNSGSIYEQF
>TRBV6-5
ASRLAGGPGNEQF
>TRBV5-8
ASSPDGQGYNEQF
>TRBV30
AWSSTTGAQH
>TRBV5-6
ASSPETLTTNTGELF
>TRBV5-1
ASSLDPTDTQY
>TRBV5-4
ASSRPGQQETQY
>TRBV7-9
ASSPTLAGATYEQY
>TRBV3-1/TRBV3-2
ASSQDVLGLAGGKDTQY
>TRBV5-4
ASSSGPSSYGYT
>TRBV6-2/TRBV6-3
ASSVDSFGTRAYEQY
>TRBV2
ASSIWTSGRDEQF
>TRBV18
ASSKGARGNEQF
>TRBV5-1
ASKLLTSSDEQF
>TRBV25-1
ASSEYTGGQGPQY
>TRBV6-5
ASSYEGQGRGETQY
>TRBV30
AWSGQYNSPLH
>TRBV20-1
SASPRVGKNSPLH
>TRBV27
ASTSGHEQF
>TRBV5-6
ASSLVGGLDTEAF
>TRBV5-6
ASSLAGAGANVLT
>TRBV11-2
ASSAGTGYGYT
>TRBV3-1/TRBV3-2
ASSPGDSNQPQH
>TRBV19
ASSDRGDTQY
>TRBV7-2
ASSGPGVSYNEQF
>TRBV27
ASTPLAGGTDTQY
>TRBV7-2
ASSSQGNGLEQY
>TRBV9
ASSARLLYNEQF
>TRBV10-3
AISEYRVNSNQPQH
>TRBV12-3/TRBV12-4
ASSHTYEQY
>TRBV7-9
ASSQTSGPYEQY
>TRBV4-2
ASSQEGRETGELF
>TRBV11-2
ASIPIRGSTDTQY
>TRBV28
ASSRLLGDTDTQY
>TRBV3-1/TRBV3-2
ASSATGYTGELF
>TRBV3-1/TRBV3-2
ASSQNLIDTQY
>TRBV30
AWSVPGREEKLF
>TRBV24-1
ATSEPGLASTDTQY
>TRBV19
ASSADPGRGEQY
>TRBV2
ASILGLAGVRETQY
>TRBV19
ASKRQGRGANYGYT
>TRBV25-1
ASSVGGGLRNTEAF
>TRBV2
ASIKTRDRVVVYGYT
>TRBV2
ASSATNQPQH
>TRBV28
ATRGSYNEQF
>TRBV5-1
ASSPGTGGQETQY